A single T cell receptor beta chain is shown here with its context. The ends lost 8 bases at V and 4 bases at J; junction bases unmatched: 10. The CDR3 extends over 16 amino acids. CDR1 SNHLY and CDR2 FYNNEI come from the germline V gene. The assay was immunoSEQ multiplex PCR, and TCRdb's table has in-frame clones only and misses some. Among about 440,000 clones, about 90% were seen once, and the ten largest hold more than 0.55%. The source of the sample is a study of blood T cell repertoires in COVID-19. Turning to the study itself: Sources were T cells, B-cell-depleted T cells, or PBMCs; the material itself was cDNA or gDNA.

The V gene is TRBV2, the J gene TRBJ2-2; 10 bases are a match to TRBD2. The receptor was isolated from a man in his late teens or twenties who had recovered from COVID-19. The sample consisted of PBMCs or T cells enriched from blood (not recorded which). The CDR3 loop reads CASRPLAGATTGELFF. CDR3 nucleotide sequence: TGTGCCAGCCGGCCCCTAGCGGGAGCTACCACCGGGGAGCTGTTTTTT. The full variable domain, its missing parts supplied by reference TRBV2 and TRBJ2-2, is EPEVTQTPSHQVTQMGQEVILRCVPISNHLYFYWYRQILGQKVEFLVSFYNNEISEKSEIFDDQFSVERPDGSNFTLKIRSTKLEDSAMYFCASRPLAGATTGELFFGEGSRLTVL.